This T cell receptor (beta chain) was profiled in a study of T cells in tuberculosis. Study information: CD1B tetramers identified T cells specific for mycobacterial lipid GMM.

After thawing and overnight rest, PBMC were stained with GMM-loaded CD1B tetramer, viability dye and anti-CD3 for sorting. The lipid loaded on the CD1B tetramers was C32 glucose monomycolate from Rhodococcus equi. Method: immunoSEQ multiplex PCR; TCRdb's copy keeps in-frame clones and lacks some. This sample has about 88,000 clones, with more than 75% found just once. The germline gives CDR1 SGHVS, CDR2 FNYEAQ. V dropped 6 bases and J dropped 0; count of bases not matched to a gene: 8. The CDR3 loop spans 16 amino acids. The clonotype comes from an adult woman with latent tuberculosis. The rearrangement uses TRBV7-6 and TRBJ1-3, with 7 bases that match TRBD1. What was sequenced was CD1b-GMM tetramer-negative cells sorted from PBMCs. The CDR3 nucleotides read TGTGCCAGCAGTAGGACAGGCCCGAGCTCTGGAAACACCATATATTTT. Protein sequence: CASSRTGPSSGNTIYF.